This T cell receptor (beta chain) originates from a study of blood T cells in healthy people across ages. V was cut by 4 bases and J by 8 bases, with 11 bases left in between. This CDR3 has 12 residues. Germline V CDR1 and CDR2: MNHNY, SVGAGI (reference sequence). Primed by a sample-barcoded 5' primer and a J-beta primer mix, a second PCR proceeded for about 6 to 12 cycles. TCRdb redid the calling of the 5' RACE reads with MiXCR, one entry per CDR3 protein. The profile shows over 1,500,000 distinct CDR3 sequences, roughly 43% of them singletons. The V gene is TRBV6-6, the J gene TRBJ1-2; weak D call: TRBD1 (6 bases). Material: blood. This clonotype originated in a human donor in good health. CDR3 coding DNA: TGTGCCAGCAGTTGGTCCAGGGGAGGCTACACCTTC. Its protein product is CASSWSRGGYTF.